This T cell receptor beta chain was recorded in a study of blood T cell repertoires in COVID-19 (dated by TCRdb to the early 2020s). Some background on the complete study: Samples from collaborators originated in the United States, Italy and Spain and spanned both the acute and convalescent phases of COVID-19. The repertoires were released in a freely available public database meant as a resource for research on the immune response to SARS-CoV-2. Samples were obtained from the ongoing ImmuneRACE study (first 160 participants) and from over 1,000 subjects provided by 6 global collaborators. Where available, HLA class I and class II types were obtained from metadata supplied by the sample provider rather than from assay-based typing. The material from the prospective study consisted of cDNA or gDNA derived from T cells, B-cell-depleted T cells, or PBMCs. Subjects who had been exposed to COVID-19, were actively infected with it, or had recovered from it provided the deeply sampled blood TCRbeta repertoires that made up the dataset. The sample metadata nearly always contained a de-identified subject ID, COVID-19 status, age in years and sex. Paper-wide results and their limitations: How much clinical and demographic metadata was included differed by source and by participant, and the metadata was provided uncurated.

Details on this clone: The antigen this receptor binds is unknown. Per-nucleotide qualities are absent, and no much larger clonotype sits a single base away.

TCRbeta CDR3 regions were amplified from genomic DNA by means of the immunoSEQ Assay, a bias-controlled multiplex PCR. Concerning the study's data processing: The number of nucleated cells in each sample was estimated by amplification of reference gene primers within the assay. Sequence reads were collapsed and filtered to measure the absolute abundance of every unique TCRbeta CDR3 rearrangement. For each sample, productive Simpson clonality was calculated by taking the square root of Simpson's diversity index across productive rearrangements. Held by TCRdb, this immuneACCESS table contains in-frame sequences only and omits some clones. Under half of the omission traces to an unresolved V gene where checked; the cause of the rest is unknown. Clonal size and the V and J genes are those of that table, whereas D and trimming came from the DNA. For this sample there are about half a million clones; approximately 85% appear just once. Clones ranked in the top ten supply approximately 3% of the sample.

The collaborating institutions used their own protocols to collect whole blood in K2EDTA tubes. For TCRbeta analysis, collaborator samples were shipped as frozen whole blood, as isolated PBMCs, or as DNA extracted from either sample type. After removal of 5 bases from V and 0 bases from J, the junction retains 6 bases not matched to a gene. The CDR3 runs 16 residues from the cysteine to the phenylalanine. Left in the record is the CDR3 DNA by itself, 48 bases read in frame from the first base. From a lookup of the germline V gene (reference sequence), CDR1 and CDR2 are SEHNR and FQNEAQ. The chain couples TRBV7-9 to TRBJ2-1; 8 of the junction bases match TRBD2. The source material was peripheral blood. The clonotype originates from a human donor in a cohort sampled during active COVID-19. The DNA is as follows: TGTGCCAGCAGCAGCCGACTAGCGAGCTCCTACAATGAGCAGTTCTTC. The translation is CASSSRLASSYNEQFF.